These T cell receptor beta chains were read from a single sample in a study of blood T cell repertoires in COVID-19. Profiling relied on immunoSEQ multiplex PCR, and the TCRdb table lists in-frame clones only, not all of them. The repertoire holds about 330,000 clones, around 85% seen once, with just over 7% in the top ten. Material for sequencing was peripheral blood. The receptor set was obtained from a human donor in a cohort sampled during active COVID-19. Both conserved end residues are part of each CDR3. D genes are given only for firm matches. Clone size is stated in some rows and not others, as once, few, many or a class when expanded.

abundance: few
v_gene: TRBV5-4
d_gene: TRBD1
j_gene: TRBJ1-1
CDR3nt: TGTGCCAGCAGCTCTTTAGACAGGGCAAACACTGAAGCTTTCTTT
CDR3aa: CASSSLDRANTEAFF

abundance: .
v_gene: TRBV18
d_gene: TRBD1
j_gene: TRBJ2-3
CDR3nt: TGTGCCAGCTCACCGACGCAGGGGGCGCGAAGGGATACGCAGTATTTT
CDR3aa: CASSPTQGARRDTQYF

abundance: .
v_gene: TRBV30
d_gene: .
j_gene: TRBJ1-1
CDR3nt: TGTGCCTGGAGTGTGAACGGAGACACTGAAGCTTTCTTT
CDR3aa: CAWSVNGDTEAFF

abundance: .
v_gene: TRBV5-4
d_gene: TRBD1
j_gene: TRBJ1-2
CDR3nt: TGTGCCAGCAGCAGAAACGAACAGGGGAGCTACACCTTC
CDR3aa: CASSRNEQGSYTF

abundance: .
v_gene: TRBV7-8
d_gene: TRBD2
j_gene: TRBJ2-7
CDR3nt: TGTGCCAGCGAAACCGGGGCTCTACTAGCGGGAGAGCAGTACTTC
CDR3aa: CASETGALLAGEQYF

abundance: .
v_gene: TRBV15
d_gene: TRBD1
j_gene: TRBJ2-7
CDR3nt: TGTGCCACCAGCAGCCTAAGGGACAGGTCCAAACTGGGGCAGTACTTC
CDR3aa: CATSSLRDRSKLGQYF

abundance: .
v_gene: TRBV5-4
d_gene: TRBD1
j_gene: TRBJ1-2
CDR3nt: TGTGCCAGCAGCTTGCCCGACAGGGCTGGCTACACCTTC
CDR3aa: CASSLPDRAGYTF

abundance: .
v_gene: TRBV15
d_gene: TRBD2
j_gene: TRBJ2-3
CDR3nt: TGTGCCACCAGCAGAGGAATAGCGGGGGATGGTACGCAGTATTTT
CDR3aa: CATSRGIAGDGTQYF

abundance: .
v_gene: TRBV18
d_gene: .
j_gene: TRBJ2-3
CDR3nt: TGTGCCAGCTCACCTGGGCGGGCGACAGATACGCAGTATTTT
CDR3aa: CASSPGRATDTQYF

abundance: .
v_gene: TRBV30
d_gene: TRBD1
j_gene: TRBJ2-5
CDR3nt: TGTGCCTGGAGGACAGGGGGTCAAGAGACCCAGTACTTC
CDR3aa: CAWRTGGQETQYF

abundance: .
v_gene: TRBV7-9
d_gene: TRBD1
j_gene: TRBJ1-6
CDR3nt: TGTGCCAGCGGACAGGGAGATTCACCCCTCCACTTT
CDR3aa: CASGQGDSPLHF

abundance: .
v_gene: TRBV12-3/TRBV12-4
d_gene: .
j_gene: TRBJ1-1
CDR3nt: TGTGCCAGCAGTTTTAGAGGGAACACTGAAGCTTTCTTT
CDR3aa: CASSFRGNTEAFF

abundance: .
v_gene: TRBV24-1
d_gene: TRBD1
j_gene: TRBJ1-5
CDR3nt: TGTGCCACCAGTGATTCGACAGGGGAGACCTATCAGCCCCAGCATTTT
CDR3aa: CATSDSTGETYQPQHF

abundance: .
v_gene: TRBV24-1
d_gene: .
j_gene: TRBJ2-5
CDR3nt: TGTGCCACCAGTTTAGGGGCAGAGACCCAGTACTTC
CDR3aa: CATSLGAETQYF

abundance: .
v_gene: TRBV11-2
d_gene: TRBD2
j_gene: TRBJ2-3
CDR3nt: TGTGCCAGCAGTCTAGCGGGCGATACGCAGTATTTT
CDR3aa: CASSLAGDTQYF

abundance: .
v_gene: TRBV3-1/TRBV3-2
d_gene: TRBD1
j_gene: TRBJ2-7
CDR3nt: TGTGCCAGCAGCCGCGTTGGACAGGGGTCGTACGAGCAGTACTTC
CDR3aa: CASSRVGQGSYEQYF

abundance: few
v_gene: TRBV7-9
d_gene: .
j_gene: TRBJ2-7
CDR3nt: TGTGCCAGCAGCTTTCCCCGCGGGGACAGCACCACCTACGAGCAGTACTTC
CDR3aa: CASSFPRGDSTTYEQYF

abundance: .
v_gene: TRBV5-4
d_gene: .
j_gene: TRBJ2-7
CDR3nt: TGTGCCAGCAGCTTACAGGACAGAATTGACTACGAGCAGTACTTC
CDR3aa: CASSLQDRIDYEQYF

abundance: .
v_gene: TRBV7-3
d_gene: .
j_gene: TRBJ2-3
CDR3nt: TGTGCCAGCAGCTTAACGCCAGCGGACCTCACAGATACGCAGTATTTT
CDR3aa: CASSLTPADLTDTQYF

abundance: .
v_gene: TRBV10-2
d_gene: TRBD1
j_gene: TRBJ2-2
CDR3nt: TGCGCCGTTCTCCCCCAGGGGGCCAACACCGGGGAGCTGTTTTTT
CDR3aa: CAVLPQGANTGELFF

abundance: .
v_gene: TRBV19
d_gene: .
j_gene: TRBJ1-3
CDR3nt: TGTGCCAGTAGTCCGGGAGGGCCGGTTACATCGACCATATATTTT
CDR3aa: CASSPGGPVTSTIYF

abundance: .
v_gene: TRBV9
d_gene: TRBD2
j_gene: TRBJ2-1
CDR3nt: TGTGCCAGCAGCGTAGTCCCCGGGACTAGCGGGGATGAGCAGTTCTTC
CDR3aa: CASSVVPGTSGDEQFF

abundance: once
v_gene: TRBV3-1/TRBV3-2
d_gene: .
j_gene: TRBJ2-7
CDR3nt: TGTGCCAGCAGCCAAGAGGCTGGAGGGAACGAGCAGTACTTC
CDR3aa: CASSQEAGGNEQYF

abundance: .
v_gene: TRBV2
d_gene: TRBD2
j_gene: TRBJ2-1
CDR3nt: TGTGCCAGCAGCGCAGGGACTAGCGGGGGTAATGAGCAGTTCTTC
CDR3aa: CASSAGTSGGNEQFF

abundance: .
v_gene: TRBV11-3
d_gene: .
j_gene: TRBJ2-1
CDR3nt: TGTGCCAGCAGCTCCCAATACAATGAGCAGTTCTTC
CDR3aa: CASSSQYNEQFF